The source of this T cell receptor (beta chain) is a study of shared clonotypes between healthy human individuals (dated by TCRdb to 2018 to 2020). Regarding the study in general: The cohort included a few men and a couple of women between 18 and 49 years of age. To estimate repertoire size and how much clonotype sharing occurs between individuals, the study deeply sequenced the blood TCR repertoires of 4 to 6 healthy adults. Leukapheresis yielded between about 0.94 and 9 billion PBMCs per donor. For each donor, three plates each were used for CD4 naive and CD4 memory, two plates were used for CD8 naive, and one plate was used for CD8 memory. To increase sequencing depth and limit assay-specific biases, different laboratories used diverse techniques to prepare libraries and sequence TCR repertoires. The paper's findings and limits, for the study overall: Naive subsets generally had larger estimated clonotype richness than memory subsets. Sampling was limited to blood, and TCR repertoires in tissue likely differ from TCR repertoires in blood. Compared with non-shared clonotypes, the clonotypes found in all four sorted-subset donors had higher generation probabilities. Rarefaction of sorted-subset datasets indicated incomplete sequencing despite the large sequencing depth. The small number of donors limited the genetic and exposure-history diversity represented. Pairwise subsampling indicated that sequencing depth was expected to affect the degree of clonotype sharing among donors. When a handful of donors were compared, the shared fraction of clonotypes was about 5.2% for naive CD4, 3% to 4% for naive CD8, 2.3% for memory CD4, and roughly 0.4% for memory CD8.

CD8 naive samples were obtained by positive selection for CCR7 among CD45RO-negative cells, yielding a CD45RA+CCR7+ population from which TemRA cells were excluded. Donors were healthy HIV-negative adults with no recently reported acute infections or vaccinations. All donors were Caucasian adults living in Nashville, Tennessee, USA. Blood was obtained by leukapheresis, after which PBMCs were separated by Ficoll-Histopaque density gradient centrifugation and cryopreserved in liquid nitrogen vapor phase. Analytical flow cytometry was used to check the purity and quantity of each magnetically sorted T cell population. From each sorted fraction, genomic DNA was isolated and quantified by UV absorbance on a Nanodrop 2000c. V loses 2 bases of germline sequence and J loses 6 bases, and the interval between the two ends is 9 bases. The CDR3 numbers 13 residues from cysteine through phenylalanine. The read is trimmed to its CDR3 DNA, 39 bases read in frame from base 1. In the germline V gene, CDR1 corresponds to MNHEY and CDR2 to SVGAGI.

For this clone: No cognate antigen has been identified for it. No base quality values were provided; no much bigger clone lies one nucleotide off. This same CDR3 is encoded by further DNA sequences in the sample.

Using the deep immunoSEQ assay, multiplex PCR amplified TCR CDR3 regions from genomic DNA. Extracted genomic DNA from each cell subset was spread evenly across all wells of several immunoSEQ 96-well plates, with each plate serving as a replicate. For sorted subsets, about 200 ng genomic DNA, equal to about 30,000 T cell genomes, was loaded into each replicate PCR. Purified libraries were measured with a Qubit 3.0 fluorometer, size-checked on a Bioanalyzer 2100, and measured again with the KAPA Library Quantification kit. Every immunoSEQ 96-well plate was sequenced on a separate single-read 150-cycle Illumina NextSeq 550 flow cell. In the paper's pipeline: Because only junctional sequences without quality scores were contained in the immunoSEQ output, filtering matching that applied to full-length reads could not be performed. To assign V/J genes and CDR3, sequences were annotated using PyIR, a Python wrapper for IgBLAST v1.9, with IMGT germline references. Reads were removed for weak V/J assignments (E-value above 1e-6), missing CDR3, stop codons, out-of-frame junctions, or ambiguous translated residues. A V3J clonotype was defined by an identical inferred V gene, J gene, and CDR3 amino acid sequence. To compute the percentage overlap between repertoires, the number of shared unique clonotypes was divided by the size of the smaller repertoire. Repertoire richness was assessed with RTK rarefaction, the Chao1 estimator, and Recon v2.1 estimates of unobserved clonotypes. OLGA was used to compute generation probabilities for all TCRbeta clonotypes that the gDNA method yielded from four donors. In TCRdb, the immuneACCESS table is reduced to in-frame sequences with V and J assigned. These tables do not hold every clone; where another copy was compared, an unresolved V gene accounts for under half, and the others remain unexplained. Clonal size and the V and J genes are those of that table, whereas D and trimming came from the DNA. For this sample there are 1.5 million to 2.5 million clones; about 95% appear just once. The ten biggest clones cover under 1.5% of the sample.

Here the chain combines TRBV6-5 and TRBJ2-3, with the D gene too uncertain to name. Sequenced sample: naive CD8+ T cells sorted from blood. What the cell subset or site label conveys for this sample: CD45RA+CCR7+. This sequence was found in a man aged 18 to 29 in good health. The bases read TGTGCCAGCAGTTACGGCCCCTCGGATACGCAGTATTTT. This sequence encodes CASSYGPSDTQYF.